This T cell receptor (beta chain) was sequenced during a study of T cells in Graves' hyperthyroidism and ophthalmopathy. Study results and limitations: Most clonotypes that expanded in the thyroid above 0.001 also showed up in blood. Ophthalmopathy and stable hyperthyroidism were told apart by a 13 V-J model.

Of note for this clonotype: What it binds is not known.

Thyroid ultrasound and orbital computed tomography, with clinical symptoms and serum thyroxine and TRAb, informed diagnoses. What was amplified from RNA transcripts were TCR beta CDR3 regions. The TCR CDR3 was amplified in a first-round RT-PCR using the HTBI primer set. TCRdb reprocessed the multiplex PCR reads with MiXCR, giving one entry per CDR3 protein. The sample contains 400,000 to 550,000 distinct CDR3 sequences, approximately 25% of which appear only once. The germline V gene has CDR1 SQVTM and CDR2 ANQGSEA. CDR3 length: 11 residues. V gave up 5 bases and J gave up 8 bases; unmatched junction bases: 4.

The chain carries TRBV29-1 and TRBJ1-2; 8 bases agree with TRBD1. This receptor was obtained from a woman aged 25 to 45 with Graves' ophthalmopathy. The material sequenced was blood. In DNA form, the CDR3 reads TGCAGCGTTTACGGACAGGGAGGCTACACCTTC. It specifies CSVYGQGGYTF. Variable domain in full (rest from reference TRBV29-1 and TRBJ1-2): SAVISQKPSRDICQRGTSLTIQCQVDSQVTMMFWYRQQPGQSLTLIATANQGSEATYESGFVIDKFPISRPNLTFSTLTVSNMSPEDSSIYLCSVYGQGGYTFGSGTRLTVV.